The rows below give T cell receptor beta chains drawn from one sample of a study of T cell responses to AZD1222 COVID-19 vaccine. The repertoire was sequenced with immunoSEQ multiplex PCR; TCRdb's copy has only in-frame clones and lacks some. The table has 75,000 to 80,000 clones, over 60% seen once. The material was peripheral blood, obtained 28 days after the second dose of the MenACWY control vaccine. These receptors were taken from an adult who received the MenACWY meningococcal vaccine as a control. The CDR3 runs from the conserved cysteine through the conserved F or W. A D gene is named only where the DNA matches it firmly. Not every row has a clone size; where given, it reads once, few, many or a size class.

len	abundance	v_gene	j_gene	d_gene	CDR3nt	CDR3aa
15	-	TRBV6-2/TRBV6-3	TRBJ1-5	-	TGTGCCAGCAGTCTAACGGCCTATAGCAATCAGCCCCAGCATTTT	CASSLTAYSNQPQHF
14	-	TRBV13	TRBJ2-2	-	TGTGCCAGCAGCTTAGTGGGGAACACCGGGGAGCTGTTTTTT	CASSLVGNTGELFF
13	-	TRBV6-1	TRBJ1-1	-	TGTGCCAGCAGTGACAGGGAGGGCACTGAAGCTTTCTTT	CASSDREGTEAFF
14	-	TRBV30	TRBJ2-5	TRBD1	TGTGCCTGGAGCTTACAGGGGGTCGGAGAGACCCAGTACTTC	CAWSLQGVGETQYF
13	-	TRBV7-3	TRBJ2-3	-	TGTGCCAGCAGCTTGCTGAGGACAGATACGCAGTATTTT	CASSLLRTDTQYF
15	-	TRBV3-1/TRBV3-2	TRBJ2-1	TRBD1	TGTGCCAGCAGCCAAGGGACAGGAAGCTACAATGAGCAGTTCTTC	CASSQGTGSYNEQFF
15	-	TRBV6-1	TRBJ2-5	TRBD2	TGTGCCAGCAGTGAATTGGTGGGGGGGGGAGAGACCCAGTACTTC	CASSELVGGGETQYF
16	few	TRBV10-1	TRBJ1-5	TRBD1	TGCGCCAGCCAAGGGACAGGGACCCTCGTCAGGCAGCCCCAGCATTTT	CASQGTGTLVRQPQHF
15	few	TRBV6-5	TRBJ2-3	-	TGTGCCAGCACGTTAGAGTCCGCACTCACAGATACGCAGTATTTT	CASTLESALTDTQYF
13	-	TRBV10-3	TRBJ1-6	-	TGTGCCATCAGTGAGTCGATATCCTCACCCCTCCACTTT	CAISESISSPLHF
15	-	TRBV5-4	TRBJ2-2	TRBD1	TGTGCCAGCAGCTGGGGGACAGGGGAAACCGGGGAGCTGTTTTTT	CASSWGTGETGELFF